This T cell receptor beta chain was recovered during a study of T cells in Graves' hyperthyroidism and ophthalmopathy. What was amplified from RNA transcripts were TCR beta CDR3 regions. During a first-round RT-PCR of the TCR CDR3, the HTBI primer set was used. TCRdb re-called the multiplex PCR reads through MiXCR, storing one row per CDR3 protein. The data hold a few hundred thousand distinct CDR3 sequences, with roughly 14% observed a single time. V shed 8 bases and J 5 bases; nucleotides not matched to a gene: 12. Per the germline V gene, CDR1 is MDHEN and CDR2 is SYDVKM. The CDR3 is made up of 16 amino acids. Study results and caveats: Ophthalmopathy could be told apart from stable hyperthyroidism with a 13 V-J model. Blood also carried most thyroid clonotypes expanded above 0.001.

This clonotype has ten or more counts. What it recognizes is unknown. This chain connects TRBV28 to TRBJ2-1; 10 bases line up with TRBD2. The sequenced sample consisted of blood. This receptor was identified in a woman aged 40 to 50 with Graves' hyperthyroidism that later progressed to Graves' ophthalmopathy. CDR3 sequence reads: CASQFSSGRVDNEQFF. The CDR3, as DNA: TGTGCCAGCCAATTTTCGAGCGGGAGGGTAGACAATGAGCAGTTCTTC. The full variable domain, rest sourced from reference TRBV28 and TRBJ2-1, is DVKVTQSSRYLVKRTGEKVFLECVQDMDHENMFWYRQDPGLGLRLIYFSYDVKMKEKGDIPEGYSVSREKKERFSLILESASTNQTSMYLCASQFSSGRVDNEQFFGPGTRLTVL.